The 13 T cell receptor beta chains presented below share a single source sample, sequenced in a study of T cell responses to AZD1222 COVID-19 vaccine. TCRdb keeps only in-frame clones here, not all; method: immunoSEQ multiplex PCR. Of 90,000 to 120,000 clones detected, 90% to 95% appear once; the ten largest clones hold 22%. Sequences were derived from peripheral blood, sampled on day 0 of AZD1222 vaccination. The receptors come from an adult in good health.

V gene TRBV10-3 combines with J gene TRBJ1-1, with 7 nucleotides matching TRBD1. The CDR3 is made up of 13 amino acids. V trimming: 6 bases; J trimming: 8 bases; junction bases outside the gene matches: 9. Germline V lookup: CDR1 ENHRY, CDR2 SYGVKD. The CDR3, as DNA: TGTGCCATCAGCCCCTTCCGGGACAGCGAAGCTTTCTTT. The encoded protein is CAISPFRDSEAFF.

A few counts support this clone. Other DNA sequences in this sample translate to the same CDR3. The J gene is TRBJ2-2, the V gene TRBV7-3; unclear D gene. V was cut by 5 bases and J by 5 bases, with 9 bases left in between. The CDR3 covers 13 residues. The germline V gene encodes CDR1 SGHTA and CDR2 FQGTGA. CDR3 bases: TGTGCCAGCAGCCTCGATAGGACCGGGGAGCTGTTTTTT. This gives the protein CASSLDRTGELFF.

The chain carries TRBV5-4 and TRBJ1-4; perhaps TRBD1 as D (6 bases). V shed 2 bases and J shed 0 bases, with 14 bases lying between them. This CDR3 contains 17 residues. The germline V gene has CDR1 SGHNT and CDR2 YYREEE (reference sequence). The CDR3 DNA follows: TGTGCCAGCAGCTTCCAACAGGGCGAAGCAACTAATGAAAAACTGTTTTTT. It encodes CASSFQQGEATNEKLFF.

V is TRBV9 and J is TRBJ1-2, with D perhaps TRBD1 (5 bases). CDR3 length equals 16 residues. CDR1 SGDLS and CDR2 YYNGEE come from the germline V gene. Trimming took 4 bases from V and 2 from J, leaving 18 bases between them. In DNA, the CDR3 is TGTGCCAGCAGCCACCGTCCCGGGACGGGAAACTATGGCTACACCTTC. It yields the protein CASSHRPGTGNYGYTF. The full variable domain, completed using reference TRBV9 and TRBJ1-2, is DSGVTQTPKHLITATGQRVTLRCSPRSGDLSVYWYQQSLDQGLQFLIQYYNGEERAKGNILERFSAQQFPDLHSELNLSSLELGDSALYFCASSHRPGTGNYGYTFGSGTRLTVV.

The CDR3 sequence: CASSLDFIGSPLHF. In DNA form, the CDR3 reads TGTGCCAGCAGCTTAGATTTTATCGGTTCACCCCTCCACTTT. This sequence joins TRBV7-8 and TRBJ1-6; no reliable D call. CDR3 length: 14 amino acids. Trimming stripped 1 base from V and 9 bases from J, with 10 bases between. Germline V CDR1 and CDR2: SGHVS, FQNEAQ.

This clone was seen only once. This chain's CDR3 is CASSSLTSGQETQYF. CDR3 bases: TGTGCCAGCAGCTCCCTGACTAGCGGCCAAGAGACCCAGTACTTC. The V and J genes are TRBV5-4 and TRBJ2-5, with 9 bases lining up with TRBD2. Germline CDR1 reads SGHNT; CDR2 reads YYREEE (reference sequence). V trimming: 3 bases; J trimming: 1 base; junction bases outside the gene matches: 4. This CDR3 contains 15 residues.

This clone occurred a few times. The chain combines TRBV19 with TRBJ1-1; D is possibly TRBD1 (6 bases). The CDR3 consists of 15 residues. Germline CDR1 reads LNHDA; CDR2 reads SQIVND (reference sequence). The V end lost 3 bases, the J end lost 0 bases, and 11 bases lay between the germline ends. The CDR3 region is CASSMQGIMNTEAFF. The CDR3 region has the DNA TGTGCCAGTAGTATGCAGGGGATCATGAACACTGAAGCTTTCTTT.

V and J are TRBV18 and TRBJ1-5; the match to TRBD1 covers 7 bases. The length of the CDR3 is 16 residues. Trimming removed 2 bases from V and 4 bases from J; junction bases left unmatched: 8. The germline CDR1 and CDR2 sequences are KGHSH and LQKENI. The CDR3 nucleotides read TGTGCCAGCTCACCATCGGCCAGGGGGGGAAATCAGCCCCAGCATTTT. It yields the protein CASSPSARGGNQPQHF.

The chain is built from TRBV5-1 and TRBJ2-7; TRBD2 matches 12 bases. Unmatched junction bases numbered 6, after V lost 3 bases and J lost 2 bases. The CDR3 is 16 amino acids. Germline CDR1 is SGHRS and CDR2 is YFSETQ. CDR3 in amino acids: CASSYTLAGGTYEQYF. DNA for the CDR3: TGCGCCAGCAGCTACACACTAGCGGGGGGTACCTACGAGCAGTACTTC.

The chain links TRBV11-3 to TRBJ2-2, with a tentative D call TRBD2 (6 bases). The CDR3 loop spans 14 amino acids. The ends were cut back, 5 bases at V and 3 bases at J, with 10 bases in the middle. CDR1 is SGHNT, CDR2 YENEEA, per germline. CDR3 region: CASSRQRDTGELFF. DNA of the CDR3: TGTGCCAGCAGCCGCCAGCGGGACACCGGGGAGCTGTTTTTT.

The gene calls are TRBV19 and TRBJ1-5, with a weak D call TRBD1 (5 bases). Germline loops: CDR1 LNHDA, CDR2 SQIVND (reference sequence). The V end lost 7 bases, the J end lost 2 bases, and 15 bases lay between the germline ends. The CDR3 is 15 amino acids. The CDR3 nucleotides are TGTGCCAGTAACCGGGGGGTCGGAGGCAATCAGCCCCAGCATTTT. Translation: CASNRGVGGNQPQHF.

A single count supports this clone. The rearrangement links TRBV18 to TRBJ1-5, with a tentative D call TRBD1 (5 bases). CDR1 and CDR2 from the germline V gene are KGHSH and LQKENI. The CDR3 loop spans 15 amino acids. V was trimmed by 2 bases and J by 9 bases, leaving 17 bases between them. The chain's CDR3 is CASSPTGTANGPQHF. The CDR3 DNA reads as TGTGCCAGCTCACCAACCGGGACGGCTAATGGGCCCCAGCATTTT.

CDR3 DNA sequence: TGCGCCAGCAGCCAAGGGCTACAGGGGGCGTTGACTGAAGCTTTCTTT. Its translation: CASSQGLQGALTEAFF. This rearrangement joins TRBV4-3 to TRBJ1-1, with TRBD1 matching 9 bases. This CDR3 comprises 16 residues. Germline loops: CDR1 LGHNA, CDR2 YSLEER. Trimming at V came to 1 base and at J to 5 bases, leaving 8 bases not matched to a gene.